This TCR beta chain is drawn from a study of cytomegalovirus exposure and HLA in healthy donors. Primers for the PCR totalled 60 Vbeta and 13 Jbeta. Some clones are missing from TCRdb's copy, which holds only in-frame ones; the method was immunoSEQ multiplex PCR. The data hold around 78,000 clones, with around 80% observed a single time. Germline loops: CDR1 SQVTM, CDR2 ANQGSEA. V was trimmed by 4 bases and J by 5 bases, leaving 14 bases between them. This CDR3 spans 13 amino acids. The TCR originated in a male donor in good health and CMV-seronegative. This chain links TRBV29-1 with TRBJ2-5; D is undetermined. The source material was PBMCs. The DNA for the CDR3 is TGCAGCGTTGCTCTTACAGCCCGGGAGACCCAGTACTTC. Residues: CSVALTARETQYF.